This TCR beta chain was sequenced for a study of cytomegalovirus exposure and HLA in healthy donors. This CDR3 is built from 16 residues. V was clipped by 4 bases and J by 7 bases; unmatched bases: 5. CDR1 is SGHNT, CDR2 YYREEE, per germline (reference sequence). PCR primers comprised 60 Vbeta and 13 Jbeta primers. In the source study's methods: Roughly 10 million shared chains were among the 65 million to 85 million unique TCR beta chains that a later analysis counted. TCRdb's copy holds only in-frame clones and misses some; the assay was immunoSEQ multiplex PCR. Clone size and V and J calls were adopted from that table, with D and trimming inferred from the DNA. The record lists 140,000 to 150,000 clones, of which the ten most abundant hold around 1.6%. A note on this clone: Antigen: not known.

Overall study results and limits: Productive status was seen about 90% or about 30% of the time for most TCR beta V segments in an earlier analysis.

This receptor was obtained from a woman in her forties or fifties in good health and CMV-seronegative. Sequencing input: PBMCs. This sequence joins TRBV5-4 and TRBJ2-2, with 15 nucleotides matching TRBD2. The CDR3 sequence: CASSRTSGRAGGELFF. CDR3 bases: TGTGCCAGCAGCCGGACTAGCGGGAGGGCCGGCGGGGAGCTGTTTTTT.